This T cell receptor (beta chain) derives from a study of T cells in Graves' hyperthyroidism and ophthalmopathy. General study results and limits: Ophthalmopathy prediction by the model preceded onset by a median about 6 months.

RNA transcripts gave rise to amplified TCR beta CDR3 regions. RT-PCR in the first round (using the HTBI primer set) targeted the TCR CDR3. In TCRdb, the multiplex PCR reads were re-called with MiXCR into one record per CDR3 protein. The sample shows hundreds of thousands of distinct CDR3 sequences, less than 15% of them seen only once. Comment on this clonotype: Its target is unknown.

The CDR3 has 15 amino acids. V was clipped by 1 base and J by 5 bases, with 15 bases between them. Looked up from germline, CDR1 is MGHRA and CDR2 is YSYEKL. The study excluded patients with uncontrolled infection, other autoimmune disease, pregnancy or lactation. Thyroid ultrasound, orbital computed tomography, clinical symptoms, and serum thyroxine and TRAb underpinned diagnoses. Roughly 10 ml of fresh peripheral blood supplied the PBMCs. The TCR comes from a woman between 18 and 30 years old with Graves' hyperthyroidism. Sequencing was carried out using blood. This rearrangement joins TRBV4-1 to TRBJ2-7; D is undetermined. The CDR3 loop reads CASSQGPRPVDEQYF. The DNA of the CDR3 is TGCGCCAGCAGCCAAGGGCCCCGCCCCGTGGACGAGCAGTACTTC.